The 20 T cell receptor beta chains in this list originate from one sample, sequenced in a study of Ad26.COV2.S vaccination and SARS-CoV-2 variants. Regarding treatment: some 20 received Ad26.COV2.S at low or high dose, single or two shots; several received placebo; per-sample allocation not given. All samples were drawn on day 63, counting from the first vaccine or placebo injection. The data were produced by immunoSEQ multiplex PCR, yet TCRdb's version contains in-frame clones alone and is incomplete. The data show around 250,000 clones, over 75% seen once. This specimen consisted of peripheral blood, obtained in a trial of Ad26.COV2.S vaccine versus placebo. The receptors shown here come from a person between 18 and 65 years old who received the Ad26.COV2.S COVID-19 vaccine or a placebo.

In the case of this clone: Other DNA sequences in this specimen translate into the identical CDR3. The J gene is TRBJ1-1, the V gene TRBV18, with 8 bases that match TRBD1. The V gene's germline CDR1 is KGHSH and CDR2 LQKENI. With 3 bases clipped from V and 3 bases from J, the junction kept 0 bases outside the gene matches. CDR3 length equals 13 residues. CDR3 in amino acids: CASSPGQDTEAFF. CDR3 in DNA: TGTGCCAGCTCACCGGGACAGGACACTGAAGCTTTCTTT.

The chain uses TRBV4-3 and TRBJ1-4; maybe TRBD1 (6 bases). The CDR3 has 15 amino acids. Germline V gene sequence: CDR1 LGHNA, CDR2 YSLEER. Deletions cut 3 bases from V and 8 bases from J, with 16 bases between. The CDR3 DNA reads TGCGCCAGCAGCCACGCCCAGAGGGGGGAGGAAAAACTGTTTTTT. Amino acid sequence: CASSHAQRGEEKLFF.

The gene calls are TRBV5-1 and TRBJ2-5, with 8 bases matching TRBD1. The CDR3 has 14 amino acids. The germline V gene has CDR1 SGHRS and CDR2 YFSETQ. The V segment lost 2 bases and the J segment 3 bases; nucleotides outside the gene matches: 3. CDR3 nucleotide sequence: TGCGCCAGCAGCTTCGGGACAGGTGAAGAGACCCAGTACTTC. Protein sequence: CASSFGTGEETQYF.

The chain recombines TRBV12-5 with TRBJ1-5; 8 nucleotides match TRBD1. The length of the CDR3 is 16 residues. After removal of 2 bases from V and 3 bases from J, the junction contained 6 bases not matched to a gene. Germline V gene sequence: CDR1 LGHNT, CDR2 FRNRAP. CDR3 nucleotide sequence: TGTGCTAGTGGTTTGTCAGGGACAGGACACAATCAGCCCCAGCATTTT. As protein: CASGLSGTGHNQPQHF.

The chain uses TRBV27 and TRBJ2-1; a possible D gene is TRBD2 (5 bases). Germline CDR1 MNHEY, CDR2 SMNVEV (reference sequence). V was cut by 3 bases and J by 8 bases, with 14 bases left in between. This CDR3 has 14 amino acids. CDR3 nucleotides: TGTGCCAGCAGTTTGGTCGTAGAGGGAGATGAGCAGTTCTTC. It specifies CASSLVVEGDEQFF.

The chain uses TRBV24-1 and TRBJ1-1, with TRBD1 as a possible D gene (5 bases). Trimming took off 10 bases at V and 7 bases at J, with 15 bases between the two ends. Germline V gene sequence: CDR1 KGHDR, CDR2 SFDVKD. CDR3 length: 12 amino acids. The CDR3 DNA follows: TGTGCCACAGTCGGGGACTCAGGTGAAGCTTTCTTT. Protein product: CATVGDSGEAFF.

V gene TRBV6-5 combines with J gene TRBJ1-4; TRBD1 is a possible D gene (6 bases). The CDR3 covers 15 residues. The V gene's germline CDR1 is MNHEY and CDR2 SVGAGI. V was clipped by 0 bases and J by 10 bases, with 15 bases between them. DNA for the CDR3: TGTGCCAGCAGTTACTCGCGGGGGGGGGCAGGAAAACTGTTTTTT. As protein: CASSYSRGGAGKLFF.

J is TRBJ2-3 and V is TRBV15; 8 positions match TRBD2. The CDR3 covers 16 residues. Unmatched junction bases numbered 10, after V lost 2 bases and J lost 6 bases. Germline loops: CDR1 LNHNV, CDR2 YYDKDF (reference sequence). CDR3 residues: CATSRSNSGSRDTQYF. CDR3 nucleotide sequence: TGTGCCACCAGCAGATCCAACAGCGGGAGTCGGGATACGCAGTATTTT.

The chain links TRBV6-9 to TRBJ1-1, with 7 nucleotides matching TRBD1. Trimming at V came to 4 bases and at J to 9 bases, leaving 17 bases not matched to a gene. This CDR3 spans 16 amino acids. Germline V gene lookup returns CDR1 MNHGY and CDR2 SVAAGI. In DNA form, the CDR3 reads TGTGCCAGCAGTTGCGACGCCTCGAAACAGACAGGGCAAGCTTTCTTT. Amino acid sequence: CASSCDASKQTGQAFF.

The chain carries TRBV5-4 and TRBJ1-2, with 8 bases that match TRBD1. V was clipped by 9 bases and J by 7 bases; unmatched bases: 11. The germline CDR1 and CDR2 sequences are SGHNT and YYREEE (reference sequence). The CDR3 totals 13 residues. The chain's CDR3 is CATGGQGAGGYTF. CDR3 coding DNA: TGTGCCACCGGAGGGCAGGGGGCTGGTGGCTACACCTTC.

V usage is TRBV10-2 and J usage is TRBJ1-6; D remains unclear. Trimming removed 0 bases from V and 10 bases from J, with 7 bases in between. Germline lookup yields CDR1 WSHSY and CDR2 SAAADI. This CDR3 has 13 residues. CDR3 sequence reads: CASSESGNSPLHF. The CDR3, as DNA: TGCGCCAGCAGTGAGTCAGGGAACTCACCCCTCCACTTT.

This chain connects TRBV6-2 or TRBV6-3 to TRBJ2-4; D is undetermined. This CDR3 contains 17 residues. Germline V gene lookup returns CDR1 MNHEY and CDR2 SVGEGT. Trimming took off 4 bases at V and 0 bases at J, with 16 bases between the two ends. In DNA form, the CDR3 reads TGTGCCAGCAGTTTGGTGGGTCCAGACCTAGCCAAAAACATTCAGTACTTC. Its protein is CASSLVGPDLAKNIQYF.

This sequence joins TRBV11-1 and TRBJ2-1; a weak D match, TRBD2 (6 bases). V was trimmed by 1 base and J by 11 bases, leaving 18 bases between them. The CDR3 runs 15 residues. Germline lookup yields CDR1 SGHAT and CDR2 FQDESV (reference sequence). CDR3 sequence reads: CASSLGGPGGGKQFF. The CDR3 DNA follows: TGTGCCAGCAGCTTAGGGGGACCCGGCGGAGGGAAGCAGTTCTTC.

This chain connects TRBV19 to TRBJ2-7; the match to TRBD1 covers 7 bases. Unmatched junction bases numbered 3, after V lost 3 bases and J lost 4 bases. CDR1 and CDR2 (germline): LNHDA, SQIVND (reference sequence). This CDR3 is built from 13 residues. In DNA form, the CDR3 reads TGTGCCAGTAGTATGACAGGGATTTACGAGCAGTACTTC. It encodes CASSMTGIYEQYF.

The chain carries TRBV5-4 and TRBJ2-5, with D possibly being TRBD1 or TRBD2 (5 bases each). The germline V gene encodes CDR1 SGHNT and CDR2 YYREEE (reference sequence). The CDR3 length is 16 residues. Trimming cost V 3 bases and J 0 bases, with 15 bases left between them. This CDR3 reads CASSSGTTGYQETQYF. DNA of the CDR3: TGTGCCAGCAGCTCGGGGACGACGGGGTACCAAGAGACCCAGTACTTC.

The chain recombines TRBV9 with TRBJ2-1; a weak D match, TRBD2 (5 bases). V dropped 0 bases and J dropped 4 bases, with 11 bases sitting between them. This CDR3 is 15 amino acids long. The V gene's germline CDR1 is SGDLS and CDR2 YYNGEE. This chain's CDR3 is CASSVGGNLYNEQFF. In DNA, the CDR3 is TGTGCCAGCAGCGTAGGAGGGAACCTATACAATGAGCAGTTCTTC.

This chain connects TRBV7-2 to TRBJ2-1; D ambiguous. From germline, CDR1 is SGHTA and CDR2 FQGNSA. This CDR3 is 12 amino acids long. Trimming took off 5 bases at V and 6 bases at J, with 8 bases between the two ends. Here the CDR3 reads CASSRSINEQFF. The CDR3 DNA reads TGTGCCAGCAGCCGAAGCATCAATGAGCAGTTCTTC.

The rearrangement uses TRBV4-1 and TRBJ2-2; D not certain. Germline values: CDR1 MGHRA, CDR2 YSYEKL. Trimming took 0 bases from V and 3 from J, leaving 14 bases between them. CDR3 size: 17 residues. The CDR3 DNA reads as TGCGCCAGCAGCCAAGATCGCGGCAGACTTTACACCGGGGAGCTGTTTTTT. Protein sequence: CASSQDRGRLYTGELFF.

The V call is TRBV29-1, the J call TRBJ2-7, with 8 bases fitting TRBD1. This CDR3 contains 15 residues. J was trimmed by 0 bases and V by 5 bases; bases with no gene match: 9. CDR1 is SQVTM and CDR2 is ANQGSEA in the germline V gene. CDR3 nucleotide sequence: TGCAGCGTTACCAACAGGGACAGGTTCTCCTACGAGCAGTACTTC. This encodes CSVTNRDRFSYEQYF.

The chain carries TRBV2 and TRBJ1-5; no definite D call. Trimming left V 1 base short and J 2 bases short, with 9 bases between. Germline CDR1 is SNHLY and CDR2 is FYNNEI. This CDR3 has 15 amino acids. DNA for the CDR3: TGTGCCAGCAGTGAAGAAGCGGGAGGCAATCAGCCCCAGCATTTT. The encoded protein is CASSEEAGGNQPQHF. Filled out from reference TRBV2 and TRBJ1-5, the complete variable domain reads EPEVTQTPSHQVTQMGQEVILRCVPISNHLYFYWYRQILGQKVEFLVSFYNNEISEKSEIFDDQFSVERPDGSNFTLKIRSTKLEDSAMYFCASSEEAGGNQPQHFGDGTRLSIL.